This T cell receptor (beta chain) was sequenced during a study of post-analysis software for immune sequencing data. Looking at the study overall: Clinical courses comprised relapsing-remitting, secondary progressive and progressive-relapsing multiple sclerosis. Regarding the study as a whole: Same-batch samples co-clustered strongly by F measure. Significantly lower normalized Chao1 diversity was seen in multiple sclerosis patients than in controls.

Unique molecular identifiers were built into the TCR beta cDNA libraries. Some 500,000 cDNA molecules were obtained per 1 to 10 million input T cells. From the PCR reads, TCRdb called clonotypes with MiXCR, one entry per CDR3 protein. This sample has 740,000 or so distinct CDR3 sequences; under 70% occur once, and the top ten carry over 4%. This clonotype was recorded a few times. Its antigen is currently unknown. Sequences were obtained from blood. The origin of this receptor is a girl aged 10 to 17 with multiple sclerosis.

The CDR3, as DNA: TGCAGTGCTAGAGCCGCGGGGACTAGCGGGGGAAATGAGCAGTTCTTC. It is translated as CSARAAGTSGGNEQFF. The chain couples TRBV20-1 to TRBJ2-1; 14 bases map to TRBD2. The CDR3 has 16 residues. Per germline, CDR1 DFQATT and CDR2 SNEGSKA (reference sequence). V lost 1 base, J lost 7 bases, and 6 bases stayed unmatched.